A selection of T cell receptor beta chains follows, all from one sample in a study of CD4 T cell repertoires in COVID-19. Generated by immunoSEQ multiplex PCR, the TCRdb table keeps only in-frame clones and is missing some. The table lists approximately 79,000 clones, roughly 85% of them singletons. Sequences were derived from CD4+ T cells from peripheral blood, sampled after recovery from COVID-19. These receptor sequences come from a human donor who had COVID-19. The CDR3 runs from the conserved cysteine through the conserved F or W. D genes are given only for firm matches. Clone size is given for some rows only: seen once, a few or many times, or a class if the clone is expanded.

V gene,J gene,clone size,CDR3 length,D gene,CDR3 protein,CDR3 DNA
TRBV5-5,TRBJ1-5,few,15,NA,CASSLGGMGNQPQHF,TGTGCCAGCAGCTTGGGGGGCATGGGCAATCAGCCCCAGCATTTT
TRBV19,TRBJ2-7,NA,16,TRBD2,CASSTASGRASYEQYF,TGTGCCAGTAGTACCGCAAGCGGGAGGGCCTCCTACGAGCAGTACTTC
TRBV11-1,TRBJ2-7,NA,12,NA,CASSPVVGEQYF,TGTGCCAGCAGCCCAGTCGTAGGCGAGCAGTACTTC
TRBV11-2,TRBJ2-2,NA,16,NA,CASSLAGFANTGELFF,TGTGCCAGCAGCTTAGCCGGGTTCGCGAACACCGGGGAGCTGTTTTTT
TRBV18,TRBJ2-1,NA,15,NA,CASSPGQGANNEQFF,TGTGCCAGCTCACCAGGCCAGGGTGCCAACAATGAGCAGTTCTTC
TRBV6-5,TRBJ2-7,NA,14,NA,CASSYGAANYEQYF,TGTGCCAGCAGTTACGGGGCGGCCAACTACGAGCAGTACTTC
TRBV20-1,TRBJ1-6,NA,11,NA,CSAAGLGPLHF,TGCAGTGCTGCAGGCTTGGGTCCCCTCCACTTT
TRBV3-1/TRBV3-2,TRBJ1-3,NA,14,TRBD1,CASSSEFRGTTIYF,TGTGCCAGCAGCTCCGAGTTCAGGGGGACCACCATATATTTT
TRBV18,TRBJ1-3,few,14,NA,CASSPGLRGDTIYF,TGTGCCAGCTCACCGGGACTCCGGGGAGACACCATATATTTT
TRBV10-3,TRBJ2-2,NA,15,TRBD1,CAINRGEVPTGELFF,TGTGCCATCAACAGGGGTGAAGTTCCCACCGGGGAGCTGTTTTTT
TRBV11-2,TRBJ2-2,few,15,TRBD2,CASSWTSGSPGELFF,TGTGCCAGCAGCTGGACTAGCGGGAGTCCCGGGGAGCTGTTTTTT
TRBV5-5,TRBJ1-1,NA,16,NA,CASSLARERGNTEAFF,TGTGCCAGCAGCTTGGCACGGGAGAGGGGGAACACTGAAGCTTTCTTT
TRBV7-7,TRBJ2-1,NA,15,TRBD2,CASSPGLGVTNEQFF,TGTGCCAGCAGCCCCGGACTAGGGGTGACGAATGAGCAGTTCTTC
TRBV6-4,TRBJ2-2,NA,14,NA,CASSVVAGTGELFF,TGTGCCAGCAGTGTAGTGGCGGGAACCGGGGAGCTGTTTTTT
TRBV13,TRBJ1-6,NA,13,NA,CASSKGTGSPLHF,TGTGCCAGCAGCAAAGGAACCGGTTCACCCCTCCACTTT
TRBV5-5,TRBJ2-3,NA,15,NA,CASGPPGGLRDTQYF,TGTGCCAGCGGCCCGCCTGGCGGCCTGAGAGATACGCAGTATTTT
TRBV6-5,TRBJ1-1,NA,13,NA,CASSSPGTQEAFF,TGTGCCAGCAGTTCACCCGGGACTCAAGAAGCTTTCTTT
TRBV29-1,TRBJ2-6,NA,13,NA,CSATVSGANVLTF,TGCAGCGCTACAGTTTCTGGGGCCAACGTCCTGACTTTC
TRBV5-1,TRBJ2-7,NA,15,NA,CASSLRWGGNTEQYF,TGCGCCAGCAGCTTGCGTTGGGGCGGGAATACCGAGCAGTACTTC
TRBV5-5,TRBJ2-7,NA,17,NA,CASSLERSSGQTYEQYF,TGTGCCAGCAGCTTGGAGAGGAGTAGCGGCCAAACCTACGAGCAGTACTTC
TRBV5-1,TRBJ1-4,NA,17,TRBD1,CASSLGDRGQVGEKLFF,TGCGCCAGCAGCTTGGGGGACAGGGGGCAAGTCGGGGAAAAACTGTTTTTT
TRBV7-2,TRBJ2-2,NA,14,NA,CASSLYRNTGELFF,TGTGCCAGCAGCTTATATCGGAACACCGGGGAGCTGTTTTTT
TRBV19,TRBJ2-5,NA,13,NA,CASNRRYQETQYF,TGTGCCAGTAACAGGAGGTACCAAGAGACCCAGTACTTC
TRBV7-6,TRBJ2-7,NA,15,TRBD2,CASSLEGGSLYEQYF,TGTGCCAGCAGCTTAGAGGGCGGGAGCCTTTACGAGCAGTACTTC
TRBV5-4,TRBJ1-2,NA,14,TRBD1,CASSLGQGAEGYTF,TGTGCCAGCAGCCTCGGACAGGGGGCTGAAGGCTACACCTTC
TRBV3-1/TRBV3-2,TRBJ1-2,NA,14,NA,CASSPGGTQSGYTF,TGTGCCAGCAGCCCGGGGGGGACGCAGAGTGGCTACACCTTC
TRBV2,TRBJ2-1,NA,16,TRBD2,CASSELVGLVYNEQFF,TGTGCCAGCAGTGAATTAGTGGGACTAGTTTACAATGAGCAGTTCTTC
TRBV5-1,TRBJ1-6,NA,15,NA,CASSFDAGNNSPLHF,TGCGCCAGCAGCTTTGATGCAGGGAACAATTCACCCCTCCACTTT
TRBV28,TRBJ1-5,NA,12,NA,CASCEGDQPQHF,TGTGCCAGCTGTGAGGGGGATCAGCCCCAGCATTTT
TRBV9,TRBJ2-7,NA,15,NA,CASSTWRRHSYEQYF,TGTGCCAGCAGCACCTGGCGGCGCCACTCCTACGAGCAGTACTTC
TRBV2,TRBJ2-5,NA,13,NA,CASRRDIQETQYF,TGTGCCAGCAGACGGGACATCCAAGAGACCCAGTACTTC
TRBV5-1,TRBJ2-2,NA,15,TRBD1,CASSLGQSNTGELFF,TGCGCCAGCAGCCTGGGACAGTCGAACACCGGGGAGCTGTTTTTT
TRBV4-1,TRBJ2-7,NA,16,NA,CASSQARVAGAYEQYF,TGCGCCAGCAGCCAAGCGAGGGTAGCAGGGGCTTACGAGCAGTACTTC
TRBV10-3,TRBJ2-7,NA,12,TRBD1,CAIRSGTAEQYF,TGTGCCATCAGGTCCGGGACAGCCGAGCAGTACTTC
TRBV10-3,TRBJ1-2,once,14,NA,CAISESRTTHGYTF,TGTGCCATCAGTGAGTCGAGGACAACGCATGGCTACACCTTC
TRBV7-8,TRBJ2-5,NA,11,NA,CASSPHETQYF,TGTGCCAGCAGCCCACACGAGACCCAGTACTTC
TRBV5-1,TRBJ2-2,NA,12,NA,CASSLGWGELFF,TGCGCCAGCAGCTTGGGGTGGGGGGAGCTGTTTTTT